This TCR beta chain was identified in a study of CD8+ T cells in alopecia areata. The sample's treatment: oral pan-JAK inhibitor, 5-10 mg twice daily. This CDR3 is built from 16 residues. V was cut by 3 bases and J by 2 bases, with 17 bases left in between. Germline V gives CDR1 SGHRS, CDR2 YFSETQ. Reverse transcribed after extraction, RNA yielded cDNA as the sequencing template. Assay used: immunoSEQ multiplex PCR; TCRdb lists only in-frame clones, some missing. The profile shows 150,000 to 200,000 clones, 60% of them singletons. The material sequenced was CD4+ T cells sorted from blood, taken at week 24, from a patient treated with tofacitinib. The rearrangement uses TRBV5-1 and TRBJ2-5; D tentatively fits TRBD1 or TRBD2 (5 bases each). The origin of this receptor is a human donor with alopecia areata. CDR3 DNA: TGCGCCAGCAGCTCCGGGGCGGGTCGGACTCAAGAGACCCAGTACTTC. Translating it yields CASSSGAGRTQETQYF. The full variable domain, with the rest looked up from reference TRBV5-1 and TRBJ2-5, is KAGVTQTPRYLIKTRGQQVTLSCSPISGHRSVSWYQQTPGQGLQFLFEYFSETQRNKGNFPGRFSGRQFSNSRSEMNVSTLELGDSALYLCASSSGAGRTQETQYFGPGTRLLVL.